This entry lists 16 T cell receptor beta chains sequenced from one sample in a study of OX40 agonist ivuxolimab in advanced cancers. This table comes from immunoSEQ multiplex PCR, and its TCRdb copy is limited to in-frame clones, with some not included. The table lists about 73,000 clones, 75% to 90% of them singletons. This sample comprised CD4+ or CD8+ T cells sorted from blood, obtained in a trial of the OX40 agonist ivuxolimab. Receptor source: an adult with an advanced solid tumor such as melanoma, head and neck, liver or kidney cancer.

The rearrangement joins TRBV7-9 to TRBJ2-7, with TRBD1 as a possible D gene (5 bases). Germline values: CDR1 SEHNR, CDR2 FQNEAQ (reference sequence). V was shortened by 5 bases and J by 5 bases, with 19 bases between the two germline ends. The CDR3 has 15 residues. CDR3 region: CASSHRTRPPDEQYF. CDR3 DNA: TGTGCCAGCAGCCATCGGACACGGCCCCCGGACGAGCAGTACTTC. The full variable domain, with the rest looked up from reference TRBV7-9 and TRBJ2-7, is DTGVSQNPRHKITKRGQNVTFRCDPISEHNRLYWYRQTLGQGPEFLTYFQNEAQLEKSRLLSDRFSAERPKGSFSTLEIQRTEQGDSAMYLCASSHRTRPPDEQYFGPGTRLTVT.

This clone came up once. The rearrangement joins TRBV2 to TRBJ1-1; no clear D gene. The germline V gene encodes CDR1 SNHLY and CDR2 FYNNEI. This CDR3 has 14 residues. Between the trimmed V and J ends, which lost 3 bases and 1 base, there was a span of 9 bases. The CDR3 protein is CASSDFGRNTEAFF. CDR3 nucleotides: TGTGCCAGCAGTGATTTTGGCCGGAACACTGAAGCTTTCTTT.

This sequence joins TRBV7-9 and TRBJ1-4; perhaps TRBD1 as D (6 bases). The CDR3 sequence is 15 residues long. Per germline, CDR1 SEHNR and CDR2 FQNEAQ (reference sequence). Deletions cut 3 bases from V and 2 bases from J, with 10 bases between. The DNA for the CDR3 is TGTGCCAGCAGCTTTTCAGGACAGACTAATGAAAAACTGTTTTTT. Amino acid sequence: CASSFSGQTNEKLFF.

This chain uses TRBV5-4 with TRBJ2-3; a possible D gene is TRBD2 (6 bases). CDR1 is SGHNT and CDR2 is YYREEE in the germline V gene (reference sequence). V lost 4 bases to trimming and J lost 3 bases, with 12 bases between them. CDR3 length: 14 residues. CDR3 in amino acids: CASSRTRGTDTQYF. The CDR3 DNA follows: TGTGCCAGCAGCAGAACCCGGGGGACAGATACGCAGTATTTT. The whole variable domain, filled in from reference TRBV5-4 and TRBJ2-3, reads ETGVTQSPTHLIKTRGQQVTLRCSSQSGHNTVSWYQQALGQGPQFIFQYYREEENGRGNFPPRFSGLQFPNYSSELNVNALELDDSALYLCASSRTRGTDTQYFGPGTRLTVL.

V gene TRBV5-8 combines with J gene TRBJ1-1, with D maybe TRBD1 (5 bases). V lost 6 bases, J lost 1 base, and 13 bases lay in between. CDR1 is SGHTS, CDR2 YDEGEE, per germline. The CDR3 sequence is 14 residues long. CDR3 region: CASKRDRRNTEAFF. CDR3 bases: TGTGCCAGCAAACGTGACAGAAGGAACACTGAAGCTTTCTTT. Filled out from reference TRBV5-8 and TRBJ1-1, the complete variable domain reads EAGVTQSPTHLIKTRGQQATLRCSPISGHTSVYWYQQALGLGLQFLLWYDEGEERNRGNFPPRFSGRQFPNYSSELNVNALELEDSALYLCASKRDRRNTEAFFGQGTRLTVV.

The V gene is TRBV27, the J gene TRBJ2-7; D may be TRBD1 (6 bases). The germline V gene encodes CDR1 MNHEY and CDR2 SMNVEV (reference sequence). The CDR3 extends over 15 amino acids. Deletions cut 5 bases from V and 3 bases from J, with 17 bases between. The CDR3: CASSGRRGKNYEQYF. DNA for the CDR3: TGTGCCAGCAGTGGGCGCAGGGGCAAGAACTACGAGCAGTACTTC.

This chain uses TRBV6-5 with TRBJ1-2, with D hard to call. This CDR3 spans 16 amino acids. Looked up from germline, CDR1 is MNHEY and CDR2 is SVGAGI. V shed 1 base and J shed 7 bases, with 19 bases lying between them. The CDR3 spells CASSYYGGFPGAGYTF. The CDR3 nucleotides read TGTGCCAGCAGTTACTATGGAGGTTTCCCCGGCGCTGGCTACACCTTC.

With respect to this clone: Sequence at one end of the junction differs from germline and may be a read error. This chain connects TRBV4-1 to TRBJ2-7; D might be TRBD1 (5 bases). This CDR3 contains 14 residues. In germline, CDR1 is MGHRA, CDR2 YSYEKL. The DNA of the CDR3 is TGCGCCAGCAGTCAAGCACAGGTCTCCTACGAGCAGTACTTC. It codes for CASSQAQVSYEQYF.

This clone appeared a few times. The V and J genes are TRBV28 and TRBJ1-2; TRBD1 is a possible D gene (6 bases). V lost 1 base and J 4 bases, leaving 13 bases between the germline ends. CDR1 is MDHEN, CDR2 SYDVKM, per germline. The length of the CDR3 is 15 residues. This CDR3 reads CASSLLNVGGYGYTF. Here the CDR3 DNA reads TGTGCCAGCAGTTTATTAAACGTAGGGGGCTATGGCTACACCTTC.

This chain joins TRBV27 and TRBJ2-3, with TRBD2 matching over 10 bases. This CDR3 contains 19 residues. The V gene's germline CDR1 is MNHEY and CDR2 SMNVEV (reference sequence). J was trimmed by 4 bases and V by 5 bases; bases with no gene match: 18. CDR3 residues: CASSPTPVFGTSEADTQYF. CDR3 coding DNA: TGTGCCAGCAGTCCCACCCCCGTTTTCGGGACTAGCGAGGCAGATACGCAGTATTTT.

This chain connects TRBV18 to TRBJ2-5; the D gene is possibly TRBD1 (6 bases). The V end was cut by 3 bases, the J end by 6 bases, with 23 bases between. The length of the CDR3 is 17 residues. The V gene's germline CDR1 is KGHSH and CDR2 LQKENI. This CDR3 is CASSPFGQRERRKTQYF. DNA for the CDR3: TGTGCCAGCTCACCGTTCGGACAGAGAGAGAGAAGAAAGACCCAGTACTTC.

The chain recombines TRBV10-2 with TRBJ2-7; the D is unclear. Per germline, CDR1 WSHSY and CDR2 SAAADI. Trimming left V 8 bases short and J 0 bases short, with 11 bases between. This CDR3 is built from 13 residues. The CDR3 coding sequence is TGCGCCAGCTGGGTAACGAGCTCCTACGAGCAGTACTTC. This gives the protein CASWVTSSYEQYF.

The chain carries TRBV6-5 and TRBJ2-1; D is undetermined. With 2 bases removed from V and 8 bases from J, the gap between germline ends came to 7 bases. Per germline, CDR1 MNHEY and CDR2 SVGAGI. The CDR3 is 12 amino acids. The CDR3 protein is CASSYGGHEQFF. CDR3 nucleotide sequence: TGTGCCAGCAGTTACGGCGGCCATGAGCAGTTCTTC.

Concerning this clone itself: Because the CDR3's place on the DNA is in doubt, the DNA is left out and the CDR3 is given as listed by TCRdb. The chain joins TRBV15 to TRBJ1-4; the table gives TRBD1 as D, unverified against the DNA. Germline V gene data show CDR1 as LNHNV and CDR2 as YYDKDF (reference sequence). The CDR3 is 17 amino acids in total, end residues counted. The CDR3 protein is CATSILGQGVTNEKLFF.

J is TRBJ2-7 and V is TRBV2; TRBD1 agrees at 8 bases. Germline assignment: CDR1 SNHLY and CDR2 FYNNEI. The CDR3 totals 15 residues. J gave up 2 bases and V 6 bases, and 9 bases lay outside the gene matches. For the CDR3, the DNA is TGTGCCAGCAGCCCCAGGGACAGGCTTCCCTACGAGCAGTACTTC. It translates to CASSPRDRLPYEQYF.

This chain joins TRBV5-5 and TRBJ2-5; possibly TRBD1 or TRBD2 for D (7 bases each). The V end was cut by 1 base, the J end by 2 bases, with 15 bases between. From germline, CDR1 is SGHKS and CDR2 YYEKEE (reference sequence). The CDR3 has 16 amino acids. The CDR3 nucleotides are TGTGCCAGCAGCTTGAAGACTAGCAGGGGGCAAGAGACCCAGTACTTC. Translated: CASSLKTSRGQETQYF.